Listed here are 9 T cell receptor beta chains from one sample, sequenced in a study of cytomegalovirus exposure and HLA in healthy donors (dated by TCRdb to about 2017). Library creation used the immunoSEQ multiplex PCR assay. For the multiplex PCR, a mixture combining 60 forward primers for TCR Vbeta segments and 13 reverse primers for TCR Jbeta segments was used. This is the immuneACCESS table as TCRdb keeps it, with only in-frame sequences that have V and J called. A part of the clones is gone; compared with another copy, unresolved V genes explain less than half, and the rest is unexplained. Across this sample there are some 130,000 clones, with roughly 82% seen only once. About 1.2% of the sample belongs to the ten largest clones. What was sequenced was PBMCs. These receptors originate from a boy younger than 18 in good health and CMV-seronegative.

The V gene is TRBV13, the J gene TRBJ2-7, with D maybe TRBD1 (5 bases). This CDR3 has 13 residues. With 6 bases removed from V and 0 bases from J, the gap between germline ends came to 9 bases. Germline CDR1 reads PRHDT; CDR2 reads FYEKMQ (reference sequence). CDR3 nucleotide sequence: TGTGCCAGCAGTCTCCAGGGCTCCTACGAGCAGTACTTC. Its translation is CASSLQGSYEQYF.

This rearrangement joins TRBV7-8 to TRBJ1-1, with 7 bases that match TRBD1. The CDR3 runs to 14 residues. From germline, CDR1 is SGHVS and CDR2 FQNEAQ. V dropped 0 bases and J dropped 4; count of bases not matched to a gene: 2. The CDR3, as DNA: TGTGCCAGCAGCTTAGCGGGACAGCGCACTGAAGCTTTCTTT. This sequence encodes CASSLAGQRTEAFF.

The chain employs TRBV5-1 and TRBJ1-1, with TRBD1 identical over 11 bases. The CDR3 sequence is 17 residues long. Germline lookup yields CDR1 SGHRS and CDR2 YFSETQ. Losses at the gene ends were 6 bases for V and 5 bases for J; bases not matched to a gene: 15. The CDR3 sequence: CASNSARTGGEKTEAFF. The CDR3 nucleotides are TGCGCCAGCAACTCCGCGAGGACAGGGGGCGAAAAGACTGAAGCTTTCTTT.

V is TRBV6-1 and J is TRBJ2-7; the D gene is possibly TRBD1 (6 bases). The length of the CDR3 is 13 residues. V was cut by 6 bases and J by 3 bases, with 12 bases left in between. Per germline, CDR1 MNHNS and CDR2 SASEGT. The CDR3 coding sequence is TGTGCCAGCAGCCTCACAGGGAACTACGAGCAGTACTTC. Protein sequence: CASSLTGNYEQYF.

V usage is TRBV28 and J usage is TRBJ2-7, with 7 bases fitting TRBD1. CDR1 is MDHEN and CDR2 is SYDVKM in the germline V gene. The CDR3 has 14 residues. After removal of 6 bases from V and 4 bases from J, the junction contained 9 bases not matched to a gene. In DNA, the CDR3 is TGTGCCAGCAGCCTTCGACAGGGTGGTTACGAGCAGTACTTC. Translation gives CASSLRQGGYEQYF. The whole variable domain, filled in from reference TRBV28 and TRBJ2-7, reads DVKVTQSSRYLVKRTGEKVFLECVQDMDHENMFWYRQDPGLGLRLIYFSYDVKMKEKGDIPEGYSVSREKKERFSLILESASTNQTSMYLCASSLRQGGYEQYFGPGTRLTVT.

This clone has a handful of counts. The chain has TRBV30 and TRBJ1-1; a possible D gene is TRBD1 (6 bases). The CDR3 is 14 amino acids. Germline V gene lookup returns CDR1 GTSNPN and CDR2 SVGIG (reference sequence). Trimming shortened V by 4 bases and J by 1 base, and 13 bases separated the two germline ends. CDR3 in amino acids: CAWNRQASNTEAFF. The CDR3 DNA reads TGTGCCTGGAACCGACAGGCATCGAACACTGAAGCTTTCTTT. The full variable domain, its missing parts supplied by reference TRBV30 and TRBJ1-1, is SQTIHQWPATLVQPVGSPLSLECTVEGTSNPNLYWYRQAAGRGLQLLFYSVGIGQISSEVPQNLSASRPQDRQFILSSKKLLLSDSGFYLCAWNRQASNTEAFFGQGTRLTVV.

The chain recombines TRBV7-9 with TRBJ2-7; no definite D call. Germline V lookup: CDR1 SEHNR, CDR2 FQNEAQ (reference sequence). The CDR3 contains 14 residues. V gave up 5 bases and J gave up 0 bases, with 11 bases separating them. Here the CDR3 reads CASSPRGSSYEQYF. In DNA form, the CDR3 reads TGTGCCAGCAGCCCACGTGGCAGCTCCTACGAGCAGTACTTC.

V and J are TRBV7-8 and TRBJ2-1, with 15 bases that match TRBD2. Trimming cost V 5 bases and J 8 bases; bases outside gene matches: 7. The germline V gene has CDR1 SGHVS and CDR2 FQNEAQ. This CDR3 contains 16 residues. The DNA of the CDR3 is TGTGCCAGCAGCCCGGGACTAGCGGGAGGCCGGGATGAGCAGTTCTTC. It yields the protein CASSPGLAGGRDEQFF.

The sample holds a few counts of this clone. The rearrangement links TRBV4-2 to TRBJ1-2, with 7 bases matching TRBD1. The CDR3 consists of 18 residues. From germline, CDR1 is LGHNA and CDR2 YNFKEQ. Germline trimming cut 4 bases from V and 0 bases from J; bases unmatched to any gene: 14. The CDR3 sequence is CASSPYWQGEDSNYGYTF. CDR3 coding DNA: TGTGCCAGCAGCCCTTACTGGCAGGGGGAGGACTCTAACTATGGCTACACCTTC.